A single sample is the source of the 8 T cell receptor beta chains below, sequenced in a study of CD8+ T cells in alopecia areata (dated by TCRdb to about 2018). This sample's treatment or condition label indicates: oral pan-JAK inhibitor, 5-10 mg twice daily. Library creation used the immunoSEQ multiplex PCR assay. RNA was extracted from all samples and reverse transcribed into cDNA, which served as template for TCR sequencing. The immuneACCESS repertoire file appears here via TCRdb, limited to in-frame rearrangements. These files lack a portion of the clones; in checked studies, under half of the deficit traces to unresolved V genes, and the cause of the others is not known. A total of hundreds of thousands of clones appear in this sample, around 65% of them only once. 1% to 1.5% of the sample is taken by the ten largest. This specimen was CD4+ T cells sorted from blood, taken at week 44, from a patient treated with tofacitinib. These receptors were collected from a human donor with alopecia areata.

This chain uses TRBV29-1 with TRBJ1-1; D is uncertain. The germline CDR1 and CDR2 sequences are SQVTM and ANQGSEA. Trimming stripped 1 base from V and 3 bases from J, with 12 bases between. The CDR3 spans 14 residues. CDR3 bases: TGCAGCGTTGAAGTTACGGGCTTTCACACTGAAGCTTTCTTT. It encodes CSVEVTGFHTEAFF.

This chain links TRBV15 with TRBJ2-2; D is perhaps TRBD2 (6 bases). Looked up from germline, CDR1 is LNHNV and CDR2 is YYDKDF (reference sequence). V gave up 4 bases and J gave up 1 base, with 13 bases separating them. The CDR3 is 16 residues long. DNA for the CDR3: TGTGCCACCAGCAAAGGCCACGGGGGGAACACCGGGGAGCTGTTTTTT. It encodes CATSKGHGGNTGELFF. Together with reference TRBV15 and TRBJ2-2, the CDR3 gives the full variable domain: DAMVIQNPRYQVTQFGKPVTLSCSQTLNHNVMYWYQQKSSQAPKLLFHYYDKDFNNEADTPDNFQSRRPNTSFCFLDIRSPGLGDTAMYLCATSKGHGGNTGELFFGEGSRLTVL.

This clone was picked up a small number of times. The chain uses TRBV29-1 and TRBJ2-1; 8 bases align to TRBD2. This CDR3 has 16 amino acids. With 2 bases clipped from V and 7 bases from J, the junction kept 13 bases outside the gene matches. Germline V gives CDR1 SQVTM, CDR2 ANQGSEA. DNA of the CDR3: TGCAGCGTTGAACACACAACTAGCGGCGGATTTAATGAGCAGTTCTTC. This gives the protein CSVEHTTSGGFNEQFF.

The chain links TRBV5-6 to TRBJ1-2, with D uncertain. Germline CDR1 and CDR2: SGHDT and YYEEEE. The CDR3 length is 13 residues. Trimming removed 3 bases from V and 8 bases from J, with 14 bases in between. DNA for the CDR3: TGTGCCAGCAGCTATTACCAGGTTCGGGGCTACACCTTC. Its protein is CASSYYQVRGYTF.

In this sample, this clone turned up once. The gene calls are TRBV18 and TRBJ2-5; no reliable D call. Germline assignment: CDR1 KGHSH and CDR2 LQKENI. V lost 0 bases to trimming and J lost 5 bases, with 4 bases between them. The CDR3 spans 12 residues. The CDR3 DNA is TGTGCCAGCTCACCACCGAGCGAGACCCAGTACTTC. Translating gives CASSPPSETQYF.

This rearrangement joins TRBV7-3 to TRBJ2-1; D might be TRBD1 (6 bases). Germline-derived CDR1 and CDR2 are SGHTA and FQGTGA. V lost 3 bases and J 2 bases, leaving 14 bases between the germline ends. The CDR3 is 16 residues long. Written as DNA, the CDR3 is TGTGCCAGCAGCTTTCTTGGGACACGGACCTACAATGAGCAGTTCTTC. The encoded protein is CASSFLGTRTYNEQFF.

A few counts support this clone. CDR3 in DNA: TGTGCCAGCAGCCCCGGTGGACTAGCGGGGGCCAATGAGCAGTTCTTC. Protein sequence: CASSPGGLAGANEQFF. V is TRBV5-5 and J is TRBJ2-1; 13 nucleotides match TRBD2. Germline V lookup: CDR1 SGHKS, CDR2 YYEKEE (reference sequence). The V and J ends lost 4 bases and 6 bases, in that order; junction bases with no gene match: 7. The CDR3 extends over 16 amino acids.

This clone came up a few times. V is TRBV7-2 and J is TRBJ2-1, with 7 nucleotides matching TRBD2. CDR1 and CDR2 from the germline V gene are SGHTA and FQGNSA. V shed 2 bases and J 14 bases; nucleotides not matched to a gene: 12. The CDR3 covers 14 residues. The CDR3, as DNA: TGTGCCAGCAGCTTAACCCCCAATAGCGGGTCCGAGTTCTTC. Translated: CASSLTPNSGSEFF.